This paragraph reports one TCR beta chain. This sample was taken from a study of blood T cell repertoires in COVID-19. Study background: Some COVID-19 samples were acute and others convalescent; all came from the United States, Italy and Spain. The analysed material was cDNA or gDNA that came from T cells, B-cell-depleted T cells, or PBMCs.

Original handling: Reference gene primers were amplified, and this amplification served to estimate nucleated cell counts. Assay used: immunoSEQ multiplex PCR; TCRdb lists only in-frame clones, some missing. V, J and clone size derive from that table, while D and trimming were established from the DNA sequence. In the table there are approximately 130,000 clones, more than 75% of which are singletons. The CDR3 is 18 amino acids. V was shortened by 1 base and J by 1 base, with 19 bases between the two germline ends. Germline assignment: CDR1 LNHNV and CDR2 YYDKDF (reference sequence). Sequencing was performed on peripheral blood. This receptor was taken from a man aged 45-65 years with acute or convalescent COVID-19. The chain links TRBV15 to TRBJ2-5, with D maybe TRBD2 (6 bases). The CDR3 loop reads CATSRALYAGGLQETQYF. The CDR3 bases are TGTGCCACCAGCAGAGCTTTGTATGCCGGAGGGCTCCAAGAGACCCAGTACTTC.